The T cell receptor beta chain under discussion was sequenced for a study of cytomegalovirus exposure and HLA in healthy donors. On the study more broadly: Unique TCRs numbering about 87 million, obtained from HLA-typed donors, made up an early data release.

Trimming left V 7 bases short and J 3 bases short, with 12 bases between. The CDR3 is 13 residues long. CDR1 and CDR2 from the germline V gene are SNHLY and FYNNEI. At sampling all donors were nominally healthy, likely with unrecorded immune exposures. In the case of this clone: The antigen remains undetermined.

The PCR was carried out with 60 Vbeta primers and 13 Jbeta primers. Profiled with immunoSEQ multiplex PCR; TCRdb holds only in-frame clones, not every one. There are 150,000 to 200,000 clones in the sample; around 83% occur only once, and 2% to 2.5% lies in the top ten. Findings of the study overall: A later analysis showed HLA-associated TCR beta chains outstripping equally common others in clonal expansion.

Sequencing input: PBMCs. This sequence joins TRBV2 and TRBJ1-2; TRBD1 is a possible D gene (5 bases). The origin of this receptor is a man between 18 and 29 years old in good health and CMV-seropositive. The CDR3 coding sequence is TGTGCCAGCAATGCAGGGCGAGACTATGGCTACACCTTC. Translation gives CASNAGRDYGYTF.